These T cell receptor beta chains were read from a single sample in a study of ipilimumab plus nivolumab after autologous stem cell transplantation. The table came from immunoSEQ multiplex PCR; TCRdb's copy has only in-frame clones and leaves some out. This sample yields 15,000 to 20,000 clones, of which around 81% are seen a single time; 6% to 7% belongs to the top ten. The sample here was PBMCs, taken in a trial of ipilimumab plus nivolumab as post-transplant consolidation. The receptors derive from a male donor with diffuse large B-cell lymphoma. CDR3s include the opening cysteine and the closing phenylalanine or tryptophan. The D gene is left open where the match is weak. A row's size may be missing; if present it is once, few, many or a size class.

abundance: few; j_gene: TRBJ1-1; d_gene: .; v_gene: TRBV2; CDR3aa: CASSEDPGDNTEAFF; CDR3nt: TGTGCCAGCAGTGAAGATCCAGGTGACAACACTGAAGCTTTCTTT
abundance: .; j_gene: TRBJ1-3; d_gene: .; v_gene: TRBV18; CDR3aa: CASSPQESGNTIYF; CDR3nt: TGTGCCAGCTCACCTCAGGAATCTGGAAACACCATATATTTT
abundance: .; j_gene: TRBJ2-7; d_gene: .; v_gene: TRBV4-1; CDR3aa: CASSISPLRDHEQYF; CDR3nt: TGCGCCAGCAGCATTTCCCCACTTCGGGACCACGAGCAGTACTTC
abundance: .; j_gene: TRBJ1-6; d_gene: .; v_gene: TRBV27; CDR3aa: CASSFGGLSSPLHF; CDR3nt: TGTGCCAGCAGTTTCGGGGGCCTTAGTTCACCCCTCCACTTT
abundance: .; j_gene: TRBJ2-7; d_gene: .; v_gene: TRBV9; CDR3aa: CASSPSAFLSEQYF; CDR3nt: TGTGCCAGCAGCCCGTCCGCTTTCCTTTCCGAGCAGTACTTC
abundance: .; j_gene: TRBJ2-7; d_gene: TRBD2; v_gene: TRBV7-9; CDR3aa: CASSSGLAGASYEQYF; CDR3nt: TGTGCCAGCAGCTCAGGACTAGCGGGGGCCTCCTACGAGCAGTACTTC
abundance: .; j_gene: TRBJ2-3; d_gene: .; v_gene: TRBV6-1; CDR3aa: CASSERLSRASTDTQYF; CDR3nt: TGTGCCAGCAGTGAAAGGTTGAGCAGGGCTAGCACAGATACGCAGTATTTT
abundance: .; j_gene: TRBJ1-6; d_gene: .; v_gene: TRBV7-9; CDR3aa: CASSPSWGANSPLHF; CDR3nt: TGTGCCAGCAGCCCATCGTGGGGGGCCAATTCACCCCTCCACTTT
abundance: .; j_gene: TRBJ1-4; d_gene: .; v_gene: TRBV7-2; CDR3aa: CASSLMGVGTNEKLFF; CDR3nt: TGTGCCAGCAGCTTAATGGGGGTGGGAACTAATGAAAAACTGTTTTTT
abundance: .; j_gene: TRBJ2-6; d_gene: TRBD1; v_gene: TRBV5-4; CDR3aa: CASSFLTGGLGANVLTF; CDR3nt: TGTGCCAGCAGCTTCCTCACAGGGGGTCTGGGGGCCAACGTCCTGACTTTC
abundance: .; j_gene: TRBJ2-5; d_gene: .; v_gene: TRBV2; CDR3aa: CASSSRGQETQYF; CDR3nt: TGTGCCAGCAGTTCTAGAGGCCAAGAGACCCAGTACTTC
abundance: .; j_gene: TRBJ2-2; d_gene: .; v_gene: TRBV27; CDR3aa: CASRRGSDTGELFF; CDR3nt: TGTGCCAGCAGAAGGGGGTCAGACACCGGGGAGCTGTTTTTT
abundance: .; j_gene: TRBJ1-5; d_gene: TRBD1; v_gene: TRBV19; CDR3aa: CASSIVTGQDQPQHF; CDR3nt: TGTGCCAGTAGTATTGTGACAGGGCAGGATCAGCCCCAGCATTTT
abundance: .; j_gene: TRBJ2-1; d_gene: TRBD1; v_gene: TRBV5-4; CDR3aa: CASSLNRGAGNEQFF; CDR3nt: TGTGCCAGCAGTCTTAACAGGGGGGCGGGCAATGAGCAGTTCTTC
abundance: .; j_gene: TRBJ1-6; d_gene: .; v_gene: TRBV27; CDR3aa: CASSGGSPLHF; CDR3nt: TGTGCCAGCAGTGGTGGTTCACCCCTCCACTTT
abundance: .; j_gene: TRBJ1-1; d_gene: .; v_gene: TRBV7-6; CDR3aa: CASSLRGNTEAFF; CDR3nt: TGTGCCAGCAGCTTACGAGGGAACACTGAAGCTTTCTTT
abundance: .; j_gene: TRBJ1-2; d_gene: .; v_gene: TRBV5-6; CDR3aa: CASSSGQNYGYTF; CDR3nt: TGTGCCAGCAGCTCAGGACAGAACTATGGCTACACCTTC
abundance: .; j_gene: TRBJ1-1; d_gene: .; v_gene: TRBV6-6; CDR3aa: CASSSLGGDTEAFF; CDR3nt: TGTGCCAGCAGTTCCCTCGGGGGGGACACTGAAGCTTTCTTT
abundance: once; j_gene: TRBJ1-2; d_gene: .; v_gene: TRBV28; CDR3aa: CASTRRFYGYTF; CDR3nt: TGTGCCAGCACTCGGAGATTCTATGGCTACACCTTC
abundance: .; j_gene: TRBJ1-2; d_gene: .; v_gene: TRBV9; CDR3aa: CASSIDSNYGYTF; CDR3nt: TGTGCCAGCAGCATCGACAGTAACTATGGCTACACCTTC
abundance: .; j_gene: TRBJ2-1; d_gene: .; v_gene: TRBV13; CDR3aa: CASTPPAASYNEQFF; CDR3nt: TGTGCCAGCACCCCCCCAGCGGCCTCCTACAATGAGCAGTTCTTC
abundance: .; j_gene: TRBJ1-5; d_gene: TRBD1; v_gene: TRBV2; CDR3aa: CASRGATGGQPQHF; CDR3nt: TGTGCCAGCAGGGGGGCAACAGGGGGTCAGCCCCAGCATTTT
abundance: .; j_gene: TRBJ2-4; d_gene: TRBD1; v_gene: TRBV11-2; CDR3aa: CASSQRQGAKNIQYF; CDR3nt: TGTGCCAGCAGCCAGCGACAGGGTGCCAAAAACATTCAGTACTTC
abundance: .; j_gene: TRBJ2-5; d_gene: .; v_gene: TRBV5-4; CDR3aa: CASSPNGGPLETQYF; CDR3nt: TGTGCCAGCAGCCCGAACGGAGGACCACTGGAGACCCAGTACTTC
abundance: .; j_gene: TRBJ1-3; d_gene: .; v_gene: TRBV7-9; CDR3aa: CASSPLIYGGNTIYF; CDR3nt: TGTGCCAGCAGCCCTTTGATCTACGGAGGAAACACCATATATTTT
abundance: .; j_gene: TRBJ1-2; d_gene: .; v_gene: TRBV19; CDR3aa: CASSIAGPGNYGYTF; CDR3nt: TGTGCCAGTAGTATAGCGGGTCCTGGGAACTATGGCTACACCTTC
abundance: .; j_gene: TRBJ2-1; d_gene: .; v_gene: TRBV7-2; CDR3aa: CASSLIRDYNEQFF; CDR3nt: TGTGCCAGCAGCTTAATCAGGGATTACAATGAGCAGTTCTTC
abundance: .; j_gene: TRBJ1-5; d_gene: .; v_gene: TRBV29-1; CDR3aa: CSVVWGNNQPQHF; CDR3nt: TGCAGCGTTGTTTGGGGAAACAATCAGCCCCAGCATTTT
abundance: .; j_gene: TRBJ1-2; d_gene: .; v_gene: TRBV7-9; CDR3aa: CASSLKGGYTF; CDR3nt: TGTGCCAGCAGCTTAAAAGGGGGCTACACCTTC
abundance: few; j_gene: TRBJ2-2; d_gene: .; v_gene: TRBV7-9; CDR3aa: CASSLRSAGELFF; CDR3nt: TGTGCCAGCAGCTTAAGGTCTGCCGGGGAGCTGTTTTTT
abundance: .; j_gene: TRBJ1-4; d_gene: .; v_gene: TRBV2; CDR3aa: CASSESGLGNEKLFF; CDR3nt: TGTGCCAGCAGTGAATCTGGGCTCGGTAATGAAAAACTGTTTTTT
abundance: .; j_gene: TRBJ2-5; d_gene: TRBD2; v_gene: TRBV13; CDR3aa: CASSTTAGHFQETQYF; CDR3nt: TGTGCCAGCAGCACCACAGCGGGGCACTTCCAAGAGACCCAGTACTTC
abundance: once; j_gene: TRBJ2-1; d_gene: TRBD2; v_gene: TRBV6-1; CDR3aa: CASSETSGGASEQFF; CDR3nt: TGTGCCAGCAGTGAGACTAGCGGGGGGGCCAGTGAGCAGTTCTTC
abundance: once; j_gene: TRBJ1-1; d_gene: TRBD1; v_gene: TRBV19; CDR3aa: CASTKPQGAKAEAFF; CDR3nt: TGTGCCAGTACCAAACCTCAGGGGGCGAAGGCTGAAGCTTTCTTT
abundance: .; j_gene: TRBJ1-2; d_gene: .; v_gene: TRBV9; CDR3aa: CASSVAGGHPYGYTF; CDR3nt: TGCGCCAGCAGCGTAGCTGGGGGACACCCCTATGGCTACACCTTC
abundance: .; j_gene: TRBJ1-1; d_gene: .; v_gene: TRBV6-6; CDR3aa: CASSYGSNTEAFF; CDR3nt: TGTGCCAGCAGTTACGGGTCGAACACTGAAGCTTTCTTT
abundance: .; j_gene: TRBJ2-3; d_gene: TRBD2; v_gene: TRBV29-1; CDR3aa: CSVDRTSGAHTDTQYF; CDR3nt: TGCAGCGTTGATCGGACTAGCGGGGCTCACACAGATACGCAGTATTTT
abundance: .; j_gene: TRBJ1-6; d_gene: .; v_gene: TRBV10-3; CDR3aa: CAISESQGTSPLHF; CDR3nt: TGTGCCATCAGTGAGTCTCAGGGTACTTCACCCCTCCACTTT
abundance: .; j_gene: TRBJ2-3; d_gene: .; v_gene: TRBV2; CDR3aa: CASSEGGGVGTDTQYF; CDR3nt: TGTGCCAGCAGTGAAGGGGGCGGGGTAGGCACAGATACGCAGTATTTT
abundance: .; j_gene: TRBJ2-2; d_gene: .; v_gene: TRBV5-3; CDR3aa: CARSLGLEPGENTGELFF; CDR3nt: TGTGCCAGAAGCTTGGGCCTTGAGCCAGGGGAGAACACCGGGGAGCTGTTTTTT
abundance: .; j_gene: TRBJ1-2; d_gene: .; v_gene: TRBV25-1; CDR3aa: CASKSGGAKGYTF; CDR3nt: TGTGCCAGCAAATCGGGGGGCGCGAAAGGCTACACCTTC
abundance: .; j_gene: TRBJ2-1; d_gene: TRBD1; v_gene: TRBV11-3; CDR3aa: CASSSGQGPNEQFF; CDR3nt: TGTGCCAGCAGCTCGGGACAGGGTCCCAATGAGCAGTTCTTC
abundance: .; j_gene: TRBJ1-1; d_gene: TRBD1; v_gene: TRBV18; CDR3aa: CASSLTGQAEAFF; CDR3nt: TGTGCCAGCTCACTGACAGGGCAGGCTGAAGCTTTCTTT
abundance: .; j_gene: TRBJ1-4; d_gene: TRBD1; v_gene: TRBV6-5; CDR3aa: CASSTGATNEKLFF; CDR3nt: TGTGCCAGCAGTACAGGGGCAACTAATGAAAAACTGTTTTTT
abundance: .; j_gene: TRBJ1-4; d_gene: .; v_gene: TRBV6-5; CDR3aa: CASSPTTAAVGKLFF; CDR3nt: TGTGCCAGCAGTCCTACGACAGCGGCCGTCGGAAAACTGTTTTTT
abundance: .; j_gene: TRBJ2-2; d_gene: .; v_gene: TRBV19; CDR3aa: CASSPQQTNTGELFF; CDR3nt: TGTGCCAGTAGCCCACAGCAAACGAACACCGGGGAGCTGTTTTTT
abundance: .; j_gene: TRBJ2-3; d_gene: .; v_gene: TRBV7-9; CDR3aa: CASSFVGGTQYF; CDR3nt: TGTGCCAGCAGCTTTGTGGGTGGTACGCAGTATTTT
abundance: once; j_gene: TRBJ2-2; d_gene: TRBD2; v_gene: TRBV5-1; CDR3aa: CASSQIETSGTGELFF; CDR3nt: TGCGCCAGCAGTCAGATTGAGACTAGCGGCACCGGGGAGCTGTTTTTT
abundance: .; j_gene: TRBJ2-1; d_gene: .; v_gene: TRBV9; CDR3aa: CASSTLDRSSYNEQFF; CDR3nt: TGTGCCAGCAGCACCCTGGACAGATCCTCCTACAATGAGCAGTTCTTC
abundance: .; j_gene: TRBJ1-2; d_gene: .; v_gene: TRBV7-2; CDR3aa: CASSLATQGRDGYTF; CDR3nt: TGTGCCAGCAGCTTAGCCACCCAGGGTAGGGATGGCTACACCTTC
abundance: .; j_gene: TRBJ2-5; d_gene: .; v_gene: TRBV6-1; CDR3aa: CASTLESGQYF; CDR3nt: TGTGCCAGCACCCTGGAGAGCGGCCAGTACTTC
abundance: .; j_gene: TRBJ2-7; d_gene: .; v_gene: TRBV21-1; CDR3aa: CASSKWGGGGYEQYF; CDR3nt: TGTGCCAGCAGCAAGTGGGGCGGGGGGGGTTACGAGCAGTACTTC
abundance: few; j_gene: TRBJ1-1; d_gene: TRBD1; v_gene: TRBV19; CDR3aa: CASSRGTVEGTEAFF; CDR3nt: TGTGCCAGTAGTAGAGGGACAGTTGAGGGCACTGAAGCTTTCTTT
abundance: .; j_gene: TRBJ2-2; d_gene: TRBD2; v_gene: TRBV6-1; CDR3aa: CASSGLAGGPKHSGELFF; CDR3nt: TGTGCCAGCAGTGGACTAGCGGGGGGGCCAAAGCATTCCGGGGAGCTGTTTTTT